Described below is a single TCR beta chain sequence and its context. This specimen comes from a study of cytomegalovirus exposure and HLA in healthy donors. Amplification used 60 Vbeta primers and 13 Jbeta primers. As handled by the study authors: A later analysis tallied approximately 78 million unique TCR beta chains, about 9.9 million of them shared. Measured with immunoSEQ multiplex PCR; TCRdb has only the in-frame clones, and not every one. Clonal size and the V and J genes are those of that table, whereas D and trimming came from the DNA. The table lists about 200,000 clones, 65% to 80% of them singletons. The CDR3 consists of 11 residues. In germline, CDR1 is SNHLY, CDR2 FYNNEI. Trimming cost V 6 bases and J 5 bases, with 6 bases left between them.

Sequencing used PBMCs. This receptor was identified in a girl aged 2-10 years in good health and CMV-seronegative. This sequence joins TRBV2 and TRBJ2-3; perhaps TRBD2 as D (5 bases). The CDR3 is CASRREDTQYF. DNA of the CDR3: TGTGCCAGCAGGAGGGAAGATACGCAGTATTTT.